These 11 T cell receptor beta chains came from one sample sequenced in a study of T cells in Graves' hyperthyroidism and ophthalmopathy. Researchers took RNA transcripts and amplified the TCR beta CDR3 regions from them. An initial round of RT-PCR targeting the TCR CDR3 relied on the HTBI primer set. Via MiXCR, TCRdb re-called the multiplex PCR reads, giving one row per CDR3 protein. The sample shows fewer than 400,000 distinct CDR3 sequences, 15% to 20% of them seen only once. The sequencing sample was made of blood. The source is a man under 40 with Graves' hyperthyroidism.

This clonotype was counted a single time. The conserved closing phenylalanine or tryptophan is absent in this CDR3, likely reflecting a read error. J is TRBJ1-1 and V is TRBV14; unclear D gene. Germline V gene data show CDR1 as SGHDN and CDR2 as FVKESK. The CDR3 runs to 13 residues. V was clipped by 1 base and J by 1 base, with 4 bases between them. The CDR3 loop is CASSQVRNTEAFS. CDR3 nucleotides: TGTGCCAGCAGCCAAGTCCGGAACACTGAAGCTTTCTCT.

CDR3 region: CASSVVGAAYNEQFF. The CDR3 nucleotides read TGTGCCAGCAGCGTAGTTGGAGCTGCCTACAATGAGCAGTTCTTC. The chain links TRBV7-3 to TRBJ2-1; D is undetermined. This CDR3 contains 15 residues. Germline V CDR1 and CDR2: SGHTA, FQGTGA. The V end was cut by 5 bases, the J end by 2 bases, with 13 bases between. The variable domain in full, completed from reference TRBV7-3 and TRBJ2-1, reads GAGVSQTPSNKVTEKGKYVELRCDPISGHTALYWYRQSLGQGPEFLIYFQGTGAADDSGLPNDRFFAVRPEGSVSTLKIQRTERGDSAVYLCASSVVGAAYNEQFFGPGTRLTVL.

In this sample, this clonotype turned up many times. The genes are TRBV18 and TRBJ2-3; D is perhaps TRBD1 or TRBD2 (6 bases each). Germline loops: CDR1 KGHSH, CDR2 LQKENI. V was trimmed by 3 bases and J by 3 bases, leaving 13 bases between them. The CDR3 contains 15 residues. The CDR3: CASSPSGDFTDTQYF. The CDR3 DNA sequence: TGTGCCAGCTCACCTTCAGGGGACTTTACAGATACGCAGTATTTT.

This clonotype was detected many times. The chain links TRBV30 to TRBJ2-1; 8 bases agree with TRBD1. The CDR3 contains 15 residues. Germline V lookup: CDR1 GTSNPN, CDR2 SVGIG (reference sequence). Trimming removed 7 bases from V and 6 bases from J; junction bases left unmatched: 14. The CDR3 spells CASNPTGAASNEQFF. The CDR3 DNA reads TGTGCCTCGAACCCGACAGGGGCCGCCTCCAATGAGCAGTTCTTC.

This clonotype was counted between two and nine times. The chain joins TRBV6-1 to TRBJ2-2, with D unclear. The CDR3 totals 15 residues. Germline CDR1 reads MNHNS; CDR2 reads SASEGT. V lost 5 bases, J lost 5 bases, and 15 bases lay in between. The CDR3 loop reads CASSYGRARTGELFF. The DNA for the CDR3 is TGTGCCAGCAGTTATGGTCGGGCCCGAACCGGGGAGCTGTTTTTT.

This clonotype was detected ten times or more. This rearrangement joins TRBV20-1 to TRBJ1-1; 12 nucleotides agree with TRBD1. The CDR3 has 15 residues. V gave up 5 bases and J gave up 8 bases; unmatched junction bases: 12. Germline CDR1 reads DFQATT; CDR2 reads SNEGSKA (reference sequence). In nucleotides, the CDR3 is TGCAGTGCTGGGGACAGGGGGCGACTAAAAGACGAAGCTTTCTTT. This gives the protein CSAGDRGRLKDEAFF.

This clonotype occurred a few times. The V gene is TRBV19, the J gene TRBJ2-2; D uncertain. The ends were cut back, 3 bases at V and 5 bases at J, with 4 bases in the middle. The germline CDR1 and CDR2 sequences are LNHDA and SQIVND (reference sequence). This CDR3 has 12 residues. The CDR3 is CASSIATGELFF. CDR3 nucleotides: TGTGCCAGTAGTATCGCGACCGGGGAGCTGTTTTTT.

This clonotype has a count of ten or more. The chain carries TRBV2 and TRBJ1-5, with no clear D. The CDR3 contains 15 residues. Trimming removed 4 bases at V and 2 bases at J, with 12 bases between. CDR1 is SNHLY, CDR2 FYNNEI, per germline. This chain's CDR3 is CASSVGLQGNQPQHF. The CDR3 nucleotides read TGTGCCAGCAGTGTTGGTCTCCAGGGCAATCAGCCCCAGCATTTT.

This clonotype has a count of ten or more. The chain is built from TRBV11-3 and TRBJ2-1; D unresolved. CDR1 and CDR2 (germline): SGHNT, YENEEA. V was trimmed by 5 bases and J by 0 bases, leaving 8 bases between them. This CDR3 region has 14 residues. CDR3 nucleotide sequence: TGTGCCAGCAGCGACACATTCTCCTACAATGAGCAGTTCTTC. The encoded protein is CASSDTFSYNEQFF.

The rearrangement joins TRBV29-1 to TRBJ2-2, with D possibly being TRBD2 (5 bases). The V gene lost 0 bases and the J gene lost 7 bases, with 9 bases spanning the gap. The CDR3 is 13 residues long. Germline V gene lookup returns CDR1 SQVTM and CDR2 ANQGSEA. The CDR3 is CSVEEGRGGELFF. In nucleotides, the CDR3 is TGCAGCGTTGAAGAGGGTCGGGGCGGGGAGCTGTTTTTT.

The rearrangement links TRBV20-1 to TRBJ2-3; D not resolved. CDR3 size: 12 residues. The V gene lost 1 base and the J gene lost 7 bases, with 9 bases spanning the gap. Germline V gene lookup returns CDR1 DFQATT and CDR2 SNEGSKA (reference sequence). The CDR3: CSARVPRNTQYF. In nucleotides, the CDR3 is TGCAGTGCTAGAGTACCGAGAAATACGCAGTATTTT.